The next 18 T cell receptor beta chains were all read from a single sample in a study of breast tumors, draining lymph nodes, adjacent tissues. Breast cancer patients provided tissue from their axillary draining lymph nodes. TCRdb analysed the multiplex PCR reads with MiXCR anew, one entry per CDR3 protein. The table lists about 100,000 distinct CDR3 sequences, 21% of them singletons. The sample consisted of axillary lymph node tissue. The source is a female donor with breast cancer. Some clones in this sample may be carry-over from other donors' samples.

This clonotype was detected a few times. The rearrangement uses TRBV4-1 and TRBJ2-3, with TRBD2 matching over 10 bases. From germline, CDR1 is MGHRA and CDR2 YSYEKL. Trimming at V came to 3 bases and at J to 4 bases, leaving 10 bases not matched to a gene. The CDR3 loop spans 17 amino acids. The CDR3 DNA reads TGCGCCAGCAGCCAGCCCTTTACTAGCGGGAAGGCAGATACGCAGTATTTT. This translates into CASSQPFTSGKADTQYF.

This clonotype was detected many times. The CDR3: CASSPSGGSRYGYTF. The CDR3 DNA sequence: TGCGCCAGCAGCCCCTCGGGGGGAAGTCGGTATGGCTACACCTTC. The chain couples TRBV5-1 to TRBJ1-2; D is perhaps TRBD1 (5 bases). Germline values: CDR1 SGHRS, CDR2 YFSETQ. Trimming stripped 4 bases from V and 5 bases from J, with 18 bases between. There are 15 residues in the CDR3. The full variable domain, with the rest looked up from reference TRBV5-1 and TRBJ1-2, is KAGVTQTPRYLIKTRGQQVTLSCSPISGHRSVSWYQQTPGQGLQFLFEYFSETQRNKGNFPGRFSGRQFSNSRSEMNVSTLELGDSALYLCASSPSGGSRYGYTFGSGTRLTVV.

This clonotype was seen repeatedly, ten times or more. The chain links TRBV7-2 to TRBJ1-2; 7 nucleotides line up with TRBD1. The CDR3 runs 17 residues. J gave up 1 base and V 5 bases, and 13 bases lay outside the gene matches. The germline gives CDR1 SGHTA, CDR2 FQGNSA. CDR3 sequence reads: CASSPRGVAILNYGYTF. The CDR3 nucleotides read TGTGCCAGCAGCCCCAGGGGGGTCGCGATACTTAACTATGGCTACACCTTC.

The rearrangement uses TRBV5-8 and TRBJ1-1; 7 bases are a match to TRBD1. The CDR3 extends over 14 amino acids. Germline loops: CDR1 SGHTS, CDR2 YDEGEE. Unmatched junction bases numbered 6, after V lost 4 bases and J lost 3 bases. CDR3 nucleotides: TGTGCCAGCAGCCAACCGGACAGGTACACTGAAGCTTTCTTT. Protein product: CASSQPDRYTEAFF. Variable domain in full (rest from reference TRBV5-8 and TRBJ1-1): EAGVTQSPTHLIKTRGQQATLRCSPISGHTSVYWYQQALGLGLQFLLWYDEGEERNRGNFPPRFSGRQFPNYSSELNVNALELEDSALYLCASSQPDRYTEAFFGQGTRLTVV.

This clonotype was recorded at least ten times. The gene calls are TRBV7-2 and TRBJ1-2; the match to TRBD1 covers 8 bases. Germline CDR1 is SGHTA and CDR2 is FQGNSA. Unmatched junction bases numbered 12, after V lost 3 bases and J lost 6 bases. The CDR3 sequence is 16 residues long. This chain's CDR3 is CASSLSTGGVFDGYTF. The CDR3 nucleotides are TGTGCCAGCAGCTTGAGCACAGGGGGGGTGTTTGATGGCTACACCTTC.

This clonotype was seen many times. V is TRBV5-1 and J is TRBJ2-7; the D gene is possibly TRBD1 (6 bases). V was pared by 3 bases and J by 5 bases, with 15 bases between. Per germline, CDR1 SGHRS and CDR2 YFSETQ. The CDR3 is 14 residues long. The CDR3 DNA follows: TGCGCCAGCAGCTCCTTACAGGGATCCCACGAGCAGTACTTC. Translation: CASSSLQGSHEQYF.

This clonotype was detected ten times or more. This chain connects TRBV28 to TRBJ2-7; 7 bases match TRBD1. Germline lookup yields CDR1 MDHEN and CDR2 SYDVKM. The V and J ends lost 5 bases and 0 bases, in that order; junction bases with no gene match: 4. The CDR3 extends over 14 amino acids. CDR3 loop: CASSRAGGSYEQYF. In DNA form, the CDR3 reads TGTGCCAGCAGTCGAGCAGGGGGCTCCTACGAGCAGTACTTC. Full variable domain (missing parts from reference TRBV28 and TRBJ2-7): DVKVTQSSRYLVKRTGEKVFLECVQDMDHENMFWYRQDPGLGLRLIYFSYDVKMKEKGDIPEGYSVSREKKERFSLILESASTNQTSMYLCASSRAGGSYEQYFGPGTRLTVT.

The sample holds many counts of this clonotype. This CDR3 is CASRLGAETQYF. In nucleotides, the CDR3 is TGTGCCAGCAGGCTAGGAGCAGAGACCCAGTACTTC. The V call is TRBV2, the J call TRBJ2-5; D gene ambiguous. There are 12 residues in the CDR3. CDR1 is SNHLY and CDR2 is FYNNEI in the germline V gene. The V end lost 6 bases, the J end lost 4 bases, and 9 bases lay between the germline ends.

This clonotype was detected ten times or more. This chain joins TRBV11-2 and TRBJ2-7; D uncertain. Trimming left V 5 bases short and J 2 bases short, with 13 bases between. Germline V lookup: CDR1 SGHAT, CDR2 FQNNGV. The CDR3 contains 14 residues. The chain's CDR3 is CASSLRGPPYEQYF. In nucleotides, the CDR3 is TGTGCCAGCAGCCTACGTGGGCCCCCCTACGAGCAGTACTTC.

This clonotype showed up many times. The chain combines TRBV12-3 or TRBV12-4 with TRBJ2-1; 11 nucleotides agree with TRBD1. Trimming at V came to 6 bases and at J to 3 bases, leaving 4 bases not matched to a gene. CDR3 length: 15 residues. The CDR3 reads CASRDRGLVYNEQFF. The CDR3 DNA sequence: TGTGCCAGCAGGGACAGGGGGCTCGTCTACAATGAGCAGTTCTTC.

This clonotype appeared many times. V is TRBV28 and J is TRBJ1-2, with TRBD1 matching 8 bases. CDR3 length: 14 residues. Germline CDR1 is MDHEN and CDR2 is SYDVKM. The V segment lost 3 bases and the J segment 4 bases; nucleotides outside the gene matches: 4. CDR3 loop: CASSLATGVYGYTF. The CDR3 DNA reads as TGTGCCAGCAGTTTGGCGACAGGGGTCTATGGCTACACCTTC.

This clonotype showed up many times. The rearrangement links TRBV5-1 to TRBJ2-1; D gene unclear. The V gene's germline CDR1 is SGHRS and CDR2 YFSETQ. This CDR3 is 13 amino acids long. V was shortened by 0 bases and J by 7 bases, with 8 bases between the two germline ends. Here the CDR3 reads CASSLGQKNEQFF. The CDR3 DNA sequence: TGCGCCAGCAGCTTGGGTCAGAAGAATGAGCAGTTCTTC.

This clonotype has only a few counts. J is TRBJ2-7 and V is TRBV28; 8 positions match TRBD2. The V segment lost 2 bases and the J segment 5 bases; nucleotides outside the gene matches: 8. Germline CDR1 reads MDHEN; CDR2 reads SYDVKM. The CDR3 runs 15 residues. The CDR3 sequence: CASSLNSGSFNEQYF. The CDR3, as DNA: TGTGCCAGCAGTTTAAACAGCGGGAGTTTCAACGAGCAGTACTTC.

This clonotype has at least ten counts. The chain combines TRBV27 with TRBJ1-6; D uncertain. The CDR3 is 15 amino acids. Deletions cut 2 bases from V and 7 bases from J, with 12 bases between. Germline CDR1 MNHEY, CDR2 SMNVEV (reference sequence). The CDR3 sequence is CASSLAGVGNSPLHF. In DNA form, the CDR3 reads TGTGCCAGCAGTTTAGCGGGTGTCGGGAATTCACCCCTCCACTTT.

Ten or more counts support this clonotype. The V gene is TRBV2, the J gene TRBJ2-5, with 9 nucleotides matching TRBD2. The V gene end was trimmed by 8 bases and the J gene end by 3 bases; junction bases not matched to a gene: 10. This CDR3 contains 15 residues. Germline V gives CDR1 SNHLY, CDR2 FYNNEI. In nucleotides, the CDR3 is TGTGCCAGCTGGGGACTAGCCGGGAATAAAGAGACCCAGTACTTC. Residues: CASWGLAGNKETQYF.

This clonotype was seen repeatedly, ten times or more. The chain combines TRBV12-3 or TRBV12-4 with TRBJ1-5; D call uncertain. This CDR3 comprises 15 residues. V was cut by 6 bases and J by 3 bases, with 15 bases left in between. The CDR3 DNA follows: TGTGCCAGCAGGTCCGACCGGGAACTCAATCAGCCCCAGCATTTT. This translates into CASRSDRELNQPQHF.

This clonotype has ten or more counts. V and J are TRBV24-1 and TRBJ1-5, with 7 bases aligning to TRBD1. V lost 4 bases and J lost 9; bases outside the gene matches: 8. The CDR3 covers 14 residues. Germline V gives CDR1 KGHDR, CDR2 SFDVKD. CDR3 protein: CATSEDYRGWPQHF. CDR3 nucleotides: TGTGCCACCAGTGAGGATTACAGGGGATGGCCCCAGCATTTT.

This clonotype was seen many times. The rearrangement joins TRBV4-1 to TRBJ1-2; D may be TRBD1 (6 bases). Deletions cut 3 bases from V and 4 bases from J, with 21 bases between. CDR3 length: 17 residues. Germline CDR1 reads MGHRA; CDR2 reads YSYEKL. CDR3: CASSHPPGDLGTYGYTF. DNA for the CDR3: TGCGCCAGCAGCCATCCCCCAGGGGACCTTGGGACCTATGGCTACACCTTC.